The sequence of this TCR beta chain was determined in a study of blood T cell repertoires in COVID-19 (dated by TCRdb to 2020 to 2021). About the investigation overall: Samples from collaborators originated in the United States, Italy and Spain and spanned both the acute and convalescent phases of COVID-19. The dataset comprised deeply sampled blood TCRbeta repertoires from subjects exposed to, actively infected with, or recovered from COVID-19. Where available, HLA class I and class II types were taken from metadata supplied by the sample provider and were not determined by assay-based typing. The repertoires were released in a freely available public database intended as a resource for research on the immune response to SARS-CoV-2. Sample metadata almost always included a de-identified subject ID, COVID-19 status, age in years and sex. The material from the prospective study consisted of cDNA or gDNA derived from T cells, B-cell-depleted T cells, or PBMCs. Samples came from the ongoing ImmuneRACE study (first 160 participants) plus 1,254 subjects from 6 global collaborators. Points the paper makes about the study in general: How much clinical and demographic metadata was included differed by source and by participant, and the metadata was provided uncurated.

The germline V gene supplies CDR1 SGHDT and CDR2 YYEEEE. Trimming accounts for 4 bases at V and 2 bases at J, while the number of junction bases matched to no gene is 11. Including cysteine and phenylalanine, the CDR3 has 16 amino acids. This entry keeps only the CDR3 DNA: 48 bases, framed from base 1. In Seattle, one collaborating source enrolled patients while the infection was active and tracked those patients longitudinally over the course of disease. Collaborating institutions collected whole blood in K2EDTA tubes following their own protocols. For TCRbeta analysis, collaborators shipped samples in one of three forms: frozen whole blood, isolated PBMCs, or DNA extracted from either of those sample types. Remarks on this clone: What antigen it recognizes has not been identified. Within one base of it there is no much larger clone, and no base qualities were kept.

TCRbeta CDR3 regions were amplified from genomic DNA by means of the immunoSEQ Assay, a bias-controlled multiplex PCR. On the authors' methods: The number of nucleated cells in each sample was estimated from the amplification of reference gene primers within the assay. To quantify the absolute abundance of each unique TCRbeta CDR3 rearrangement, sequence reads were collapsed and filtered. Productive Simpson clonality was computed per sample as the square root of Simpson's diversity index over productive rearrangements. TCRdb holds this immuneACCESS table with in-frame rearrangements only. Some clones are missing; in checked studies, unresolved V genes explain under half, and the rest has no known cause. V and J calls plus clone size are reproduced from that table; the DNA served to infer D and trimming. This sample holds more than 200,000 clones; approximately 89% were observed only once. Roughly 6.8% of the sample goes to the ten largest clones.

The TCR originated in a woman in her twenties or thirties with COVID-19, enrolled during active disease. The material sequenced was peripheral blood. The chain is made from TRBV5-6 and TRBJ1-1; 7 junctional bases match TRBD1. CDR3 loop: CASSLDRPPINTEAFF. The sequenced DNA is TGTGCCAGCAGCCTGGACAGGCCGCCGATAAACACTGAAGCTTTCTTT.